Listed here are 2 T cell receptor beta chains from one sample, sequenced in a study of T cell repertoires in ileal Crohn's disease. Surgical specimens yielded lamina propria lymphocytes, which were density-gradient separated and then sorted. Generated by immunoSEQ multiplex PCR, the TCRdb table keeps only in-frame clones and is missing some. The sample carries around 3,700 clones, around 73% recorded once. The sequenced material came from CD4+ T cells sorted from the ileum. The receptor source for this set is an adult with Crohn's disease.

J is TRBJ2-5 and V is TRBV19; 7 nucleotides agree with TRBD1. The assigned J gene may be wrong: the sequence end matches TRBJ2-7 better. The CDR3 is 15 amino acids. Germline CDR1 reads LNHDA; CDR2 reads SQIVND (reference sequence). CDR3 protein: CASSMMGQGVSEQYF. The DNA of the CDR3 is TGTGCCAGTAGTATGATGGGGCAGGGGGTCAGCGAGCAGTACTTC.

V gene TRBV7-3 combines with J gene TRBJ2-5; 7 nucleotides line up with TRBD1. This CDR3 spans 15 amino acids. In germline, CDR1 is SGHTA, CDR2 FQGTGA. V trimming: 3 bases; J trimming: 4 bases; junction bases outside the gene matches: 8. CDR3 DNA: TGTGCCAGCAGCTTTGCGACAGGGAGAGGAGAGACCCAGTACTTC. Its translation: CASSFATGRGETQYF.